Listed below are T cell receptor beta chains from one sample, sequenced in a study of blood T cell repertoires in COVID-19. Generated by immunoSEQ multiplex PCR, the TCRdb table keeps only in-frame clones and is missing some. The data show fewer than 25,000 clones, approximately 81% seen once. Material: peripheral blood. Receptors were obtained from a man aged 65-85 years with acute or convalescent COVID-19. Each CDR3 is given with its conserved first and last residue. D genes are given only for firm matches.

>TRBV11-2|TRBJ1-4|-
CASSLQGGVGEKLFF
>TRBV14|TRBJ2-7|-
CASSPGPGRSNTYEQYF
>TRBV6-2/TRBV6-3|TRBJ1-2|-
CASSYPEGYGYTF
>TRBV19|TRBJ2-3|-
CASSIPRRDTQYF
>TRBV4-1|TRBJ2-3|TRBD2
CASSQDGSGSTDTQYF
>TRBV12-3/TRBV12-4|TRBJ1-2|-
CASTTDGLYGYTF
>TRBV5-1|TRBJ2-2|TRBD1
CASSLPWDSTGELFF
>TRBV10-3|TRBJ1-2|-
CAITTDRLDGYTF
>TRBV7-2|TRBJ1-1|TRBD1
CASRTGTVNTEAFF
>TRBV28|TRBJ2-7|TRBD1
CASSSGQGVREQYF